The 13 T cell receptor beta chains in this list originate from one sample, sequenced in a study of blood T cell repertoires in COVID-19. Repertoires were generated with immunoSEQ multiplex PCR, while TCRdb's copy carries only in-frame clones and drops some. Seen here are fewer than 350,000 clones, nearly 90% observed once, and the top ten hold roughly 9%. Source material: peripheral blood. These receptors were taken from a man between 18 and 29 years old with active or convalescent COVID-19.

This clone was recorded once. This rearrangement joins TRBV7-2 to TRBJ2-5; 12 bases fit TRBD2. The length of the CDR3 is 15 residues. Germline CDR1 is SGHTA and CDR2 is FQGNSA. After removal of 5 bases from V and 2 bases from J, the junction contained 3 bases not matched to a gene. The CDR3 sequence: CASSQTSGGQETQYF. The CDR3 DNA reads TGTGCCAGCAGCCAAACTAGCGGGGGGCAAGAGACCCAGTACTTC.

J is TRBJ1-2 and V is TRBV6-4; no definite D call. CDR1 and CDR2 (germline): MRHNA, SNTAGT. V lost 0 bases, J lost 2 bases, and 10 bases lay in between. The CDR3 is 15 residues long. The CDR3: CASSDSPGRNYGYTF. CDR3 nucleotides: TGTGCCAGCAGTGACTCCCCAGGCAGGAACTATGGCTACACCTTC.

This clone was seen a handful of times. The CDR3 here is CASSVEPTGAGYEQYF. In nucleotides, the CDR3 is TGTGCCAGCAGCGTAGAACCGACAGGGGCGGGCTACGAGCAGTACTTC. V usage is TRBV9 and J usage is TRBJ2-7; TRBD1 matches at 8 bases. CDR3 size: 16 residues. Germline assignment: CDR1 SGDLS and CDR2 YYNGEE. J was trimmed by 3 bases and V by 0 bases; bases with no gene match: 8.

This chain uses TRBV5-1 with TRBJ1-2, with D maybe TRBD1 (6 bases). Trimming left V 7 bases short and J 6 bases short, with 22 bases between. CDR1 and CDR2 (germline): SGHRS, YFSETQ. CDR3 length: 15 residues. DNA for the CDR3: TGCGCCAGCGGCGATTCGGGGGGCCCTTCAAATGGCTACACCTTC. It is translated as CASGDSGGPSNGYTF.

Concerning this clone: One end of the junction does not line up with germline, which may come from a read error. The V gene is TRBV6-5, the J gene TRBJ1-2; 9 bases fit TRBD1. CDR3 length equals 13 residues. CDR1 MNHEY and CDR2 SVGAGI come from the germline V gene. CDR3 bases: TGTGCCAGCAGTTCTGGCGGGACAGGGAGACCTTTCTTC. It codes for CASSSGGTGRPFF.

The V call is TRBV27, the J call TRBJ1-4; D is undetermined. Trimming shortened V by 5 bases and J by 8 bases, and 9 bases separated the two germline ends. From germline, CDR1 is MNHEY and CDR2 SMNVEV (reference sequence). This CDR3 is built from 12 residues. The CDR3 loop is CASSRGDEKLFF. The CDR3 DNA is TGTGCCAGCAGTCGGGGAGACGAAAAACTGTTTTTT.

The chain carries TRBV18 and TRBJ1-2; no definite D call. The CDR3 has 13 residues. Germline lookup yields CDR1 KGHSH and CDR2 LQKENI. V gave up 0 bases and J gave up 4 bases, with 6 bases separating them. CDR3 nucleotide sequence: TGTGCCAGCTCACCACCGGAGTTCTATGGCTACACCTTC. Translation gives CASSPPEFYGYTF.

This sequence joins TRBV2 and TRBJ1-6, with a weak D call TRBD1 (6 bases). The CDR3 extends over 14 amino acids. Trimming left V 8 bases short and J 8 bases short, with 16 bases between. Germline lookup yields CDR1 SNHLY and CDR2 FYNNEI. The CDR3 nucleotides are TGTGCCAGCTCTGAAACAGGGCTGTATTCACCCCTCCACTTT. It specifies CASSETGLYSPLHF.

The CDR3 region is CASSSTEGGDGYTF. The CDR3 DNA is TGTGCCAGCAGCTCAACGGAAGGCGGGGATGGCTACACCTTC. The chain couples TRBV7-9 to TRBJ1-2; D gene uncertain. The CDR3 covers 14 residues. V was trimmed by 4 bases and J by 6 bases, leaving 15 bases between them. Germline-derived CDR1 and CDR2 are SEHNR and FQNEAQ (reference sequence).

This clone was picked up one time. The chain links TRBV11-2 to TRBJ2-7; 7 bases align to TRBD2. The CDR3 has 15 residues. Germline V gene lookup returns CDR1 SGHAT and CDR2 FQNNGV. Losses at the gene ends were 3 bases for V and 4 bases for J; bases not matched to a gene: 9. CDR3 protein: CASSFGGGRFYEQYF. The CDR3 DNA follows: TGTGCCAGCAGCTTTGGGGGGGGTCGATTTTACGAGCAGTACTTC.

CDR3 sequence: CASSILQGNTEAFF. The CDR3 nucleotides are TGTGCCAGCAGTATACTACAGGGGAACACTGAAGCTTTCTTT. V and J are TRBV6-5 and TRBJ1-1; possibly TRBD1 for D (6 bases). The CDR3 contains 14 residues. V was trimmed by 5 bases and J by 1 base, leaving 11 bases between them. Germline CDR1 and CDR2: MNHEY and SVGAGI.

The rearrangement uses TRBV5-6 and TRBJ1-1, with D hard to call. Germline V gene sequence: CDR1 SGHDT, CDR2 YYEEEE. CDR3 length: 14 residues. The V end lost 3 bases, the J end lost 3 bases, and 12 bases lay between the germline ends. The CDR3 loop is CASSYSTGYTEAFF. As DNA, the CDR3 is TGTGCCAGCAGCTACAGTACGGGATACACTGAAGCTTTCTTT.

The CDR3 nucleotides are TGTGCCAGCAGCCGCGCCGGGACTAGCGGTTACGAGCAGTACTTC. This codes for CASSRAGTSGYEQYF. This sequence joins TRBV7-2 and TRBJ2-7; 11 nucleotides agree with TRBD2. The CDR3 covers 15 residues. Germline trimming cut 5 bases from V and 4 bases from J; bases unmatched to any gene: 7. From germline, CDR1 is SGHTA and CDR2 FQGNSA. Filled out from reference TRBV7-2 and TRBJ2-7, the complete variable domain reads GAGVSQSPSNKVTEKGKDVELRCDPISGHTALYWYRQSLGQGLEFLIYFQGNSAPDKSGLPSDRFSAERTGGSVSTLTIQRTQQEDSAVYLCASSRAGTSGYEQYFGPGTRLTVT.